Sequencing of this T cell receptor beta chain was carried out in a study of response to subunit inactivated influenza vaccine. TCRdb independently ran MiXCR on the RT-PCR reads; one entry per CDR3 protein. The sample lists roughly 520,000 distinct CDR3 sequences, 25% occurring once. V dropped 3 bases and J dropped 4; count of bases not matched to a gene: 5. The CDR3 has 15 amino acids. In germline, CDR1 is DFQATT, CDR2 SNEGSKA (reference sequence). About this clonotype itself: Its antigen is not known.

The study's findings and limits: Authors proposed each seasonal influenza vaccination draws in few new T cells.

The material sequenced was CD4+ T cells sorted from PBMCs, taken around 5 days after vaccination. This TCR came from a man aged 45 to 65 who received an inactivated influenza vaccine. This chain links TRBV20-1 with TRBJ2-1, with 11 bases identical to TRBD2. CDR3 in amino acids: CSASTIAGGYNEQFF. CDR3 sequence (DNA): TGCAGTGCTAGTACCATAGCGGGGGGGTACAATGAGCAGTTCTTC.